Presented here are 29 T cell receptor beta chains from one specimen sequenced in a study of T-cell memory formation after mild COVID-19. MiXCR was run by TCRdb on the 5' RACE reads, yielding one entry per CDR3 protein. The sample includes about 430,000 distinct CDR3 sequences, 24% of them seen just once. The specimen sequenced was PBMCs or a T cell subset sorted from them (not recorded which). Receptor source: an adult woman who had mild COVID-19 (a few samples of this study predate the infection). Cell type and time point are not known.

The chain has TRBV9 and TRBJ2-7; D not certain. Deletions cut 0 bases from V and 3 bases from J, with 7 bases between. This CDR3 region has 13 residues. Germline-derived CDR1 and CDR2 are SGDLS and YYNGEE. The CDR3 spells CASSVDPGYEQYF. CDR3 in DNA: TGTGCCAGCAGCGTAGACCCCGGCTACGAGCAGTACTTC.

CDR3 loop: CASSSDGGGYNEQFF. In DNA, the CDR3 is TGTGCCAGCAGCTCCGACGGCGGGGGGTACAATGAGCAGTTCTTC. This chain joins TRBV12-3 or TRBV12-4 and TRBJ2-1; 8 bases line up with TRBD2. V was pared by 6 bases and J by 4 bases, with 8 bases of the junction left unmatched. This CDR3 is 15 amino acids long.

This sequence joins TRBV5-4 and TRBJ2-7; 9 bases line up with TRBD2. The germline CDR1 and CDR2 sequences are SGHNT and YYREEE (reference sequence). The ends lost 4 bases at V and 4 bases at J; junction bases unmatched: 6. The CDR3 runs 14 residues. The CDR3 DNA is TGTGCCAGCAGCCTAGCGGGAAGGTGGTACGAGCAGTACTTC. As protein: CASSLAGRWYEQYF.

This clonotype occurred a few times. The genes are TRBV9 and TRBJ2-4; a weak D match, TRBD2 (5 bases). CDR1 is SGDLS and CDR2 is YYNGEE in the germline V gene. V dropped 0 bases and J dropped 1 base, with 5 bases sitting between them. This CDR3 comprises 14 residues. Here the CDR3 reads CASSVGGAKNIQYF. CDR3 nucleotide sequence: TGTGCCAGCAGCGTAGGCGGGGCCAAAAACATTCAGTACTTC.

The chain couples TRBV12-3 or TRBV12-4 to TRBJ2-1; D call uncertain. There are 16 residues in the CDR3. Trimming took off 5 bases at V and 4 bases at J, with 18 bases between the two ends. The CDR3 here is CASSPIITFLYNEQFF. The CDR3 nucleotides are TGTGCCAGCAGTCCCATAATAACGTTCTTATACAATGAGCAGTTCTTC.

This clonotype was seen a few times. The CDR3 region has the DNA TGTGCCAGCAGTGGGGAAAACGGGATCGATTGGAATGAAAAACTGTTTTTT. The encoded protein is CASSGENGIDWNEKLFF. This chain joins TRBV6-1 and TRBJ1-4; D unclear. Germline loops: CDR1 MNHNS, CDR2 SASEGT. The CDR3 length is 17 residues. The V end lost 4 bases, the J end lost 5 bases, and 20 bases lay between the germline ends.

This clonotype has only a few counts. The rearrangement links TRBV5-1 to TRBJ1-1; D possibly corresponds to TRBD1 (6 bases). The germline V gene encodes CDR1 SGHRS and CDR2 YFSETQ. Trimming cost V 2 bases and J 4 bases, with 18 bases left between them. CDR3 length equals 16 residues. The DNA of the CDR3 is TGCGCCAGCAGCTTAACAGGACAGAATGGGTTCACTGAAGCTTTCTTT. Translation: CASSLTGQNGFTEAFF.

This chain connects TRBV20-1 to TRBJ2-7; 7 bases are a match to TRBD1. After removal of 5 bases from V and 1 base from J, the junction contained 2 bases not matched to a gene. The CDR3 is made up of 12 amino acids. Germline lookup yields CDR1 DFQATT and CDR2 SNEGSKA (reference sequence). CDR3 coding DNA: TGCAGTGCTCAGGGGGATTCCTACGAGCAGTACTTC. Its translation: CSAQGDSYEQYF.

This rearrangement joins TRBV9 to TRBJ2-3; TRBD1 agrees at 9 bases. The CDR3 totals 16 residues. CDR1 is SGDLS and CDR2 is YYNGEE in the germline V gene. J gave up 3 bases and V 0 bases, and 5 bases lay outside the gene matches. CDR3 coding DNA: TGTGCCAGCAGCGTAGGGACAGGGGTCGGGACAGATACGCAGTATTTT. Translated: CASSVGTGVGTDTQYF. Together with reference TRBV9 and TRBJ2-3, the CDR3 gives the full variable domain: DSGVTQTPKHLITATGQRVTLRCSPRSGDLSVYWYQQSLDQGLQFLIQYYNGEERAKGNILERFSAQQFPDLHSELNLSSLELGDSALYFCASSVGTGVGTDTQYFGPGTRLTVL.

This clonotype was counted only a few times. The rearrangement links TRBV7-9 to TRBJ2-2; D is unclear. CDR3 length: 16 amino acids. V was shortened by 6 bases and J by 1 base, with 15 bases between the two germline ends. CDR1 is SEHNR and CDR2 is FQNEAQ in the germline V gene (reference sequence). CDR3 in amino acids: CASSLPVRKNTGELFF. The CDR3 region has the DNA TGTGCCAGCAGTTTGCCTGTCCGGAAGAACACCGGGGAGCTGTTTTTT.

The CDR3 DNA reads as TGTGCCAGCGGATTAGCGGGGGGGCGGCCCTACAATGAGCAGTTCTTC. This translates into CASGLAGGRPYNEQFF. This chain joins TRBV5-4 and TRBJ2-1; TRBD2 matches 11 bases. CDR1 and CDR2 (germline): SGHNT, YYREEE (reference sequence). V was clipped by 7 bases and J by 2 bases; unmatched bases: 8. This CDR3 spans 16 amino acids.

The rearrangement links TRBV29-1 to TRBJ2-7, with a weak D call TRBD1 (6 bases). There are 14 residues in the CDR3. V was shortened by 1 base and J by 5 bases, with 15 bases between the two germline ends. CDR1 is SQVTM, CDR2 ANQGSEA, per germline. Here the CDR3 DNA reads TGCAGCGTTGAAGTAGGGATACACAGGGACGAGCAGTACTTC. This codes for CSVEVGIHRDEQYF.

CDR3 in DNA: TGTGCCAGCAGCCTTCGACCGGGACAGGGGTCTAACTATGGCTACACCTTC. This translates into CASSLRPGQGSNYGYTF. The chain couples TRBV7-9 to TRBJ1-2; 10 bases map to TRBD1. This CDR3 has 17 residues. Looked up from germline, CDR1 is SEHNR and CDR2 is FQNEAQ (reference sequence). The junction had 9 bases not matched to a gene; V was cut back by 5 bases and J by 0 bases.

This clonotype appeared a few times. This sequence joins TRBV7-2 and TRBJ2-7; 8 nucleotides align to TRBD2. From germline, CDR1 is SGHTA and CDR2 FQGNSA. J was trimmed by 4 bases and V by 5 bases; bases with no gene match: 10. This CDR3 has 15 amino acids. CDR3 DNA sequence: TGTGCCAGCAGCCCAGGAGGCGGGAGGATTTACGAGCAGTACTTC. It is translated as CASSPGGGRIYEQYF.

J is TRBJ1-1 and V is TRBV19; D unclear. This CDR3 comprises 16 residues. Per germline, CDR1 LNHDA and CDR2 SQIVND (reference sequence). Trimming took 5 bases from V and 5 from J, leaving 21 bases between them. The CDR3 DNA is TGTGCCAGTAGTCACTCTATAGGGTCGCGAAGGACTGAAGCTTTCTTT. Residues: CASSHSIGSRRTEAFF.

The chain uses TRBV14 and TRBJ2-1, with 9 positions matching TRBD2. The junction had 6 bases not matched to a gene; V was cut back by 1 base and J by 8 bases. CDR3 length: 15 amino acids. CDR1 and CDR2 (germline): SGHDN, FVKESK. The CDR3 DNA follows: TGTGCCAGCAGCCAAGGAGCGGGGGGCTGGGATGAGCAGTTCTTC. Translation: CASSQGAGGWDEQFF.

This clonotype was seen only a few times. The chain links TRBV19 to TRBJ2-3, with D possibly matching TRBD1 (6 bases). The CDR3 loop spans 16 amino acids. Trimming removed 3 bases from V and 5 bases from J, with 18 bases in between. In germline, CDR1 is LNHDA, CDR2 SQIVND (reference sequence). Written as DNA, the CDR3 is TGTGCCAGTAGTATGACCTCCGGACAGTGGGGAGATACGCAGTATTTT. Translated: CASSMTSGQWGDTQYF.

This clonotype was observed a few times. The V and J genes are TRBV29-1 and TRBJ2-1, with 8 bases fitting TRBD2. The CDR3 is 13 amino acids. The germline gives CDR1 SQVTM, CDR2 ANQGSEA. Trimming took 6 bases from V and 1 from J; bases not matched to a gene: 2. The CDR3 nucleotides read TGCAGCGTACAGCGGGGGTCCTACAATGAGCAGTTCTTC. This sequence encodes CSVQRGSYNEQFF.

This clonotype was observed a handful of times. V gene TRBV7-2 combines with J gene TRBJ2-5, with 7 nucleotides matching TRBD1. CDR1 and CDR2 from the germline V gene are SGHTA and FQGNSA. Germline trimming cut 5 bases from V and 5 bases from J; bases unmatched to any gene: 8. The length of the CDR3 is 14 residues. The CDR3: CASSTPGGQETQYF. Here the CDR3 DNA reads TGTGCCAGCAGCACCCCAGGGGGACAGGAGACCCAGTACTTC.

For this clonotype: A junction end diverges from the germline sequence, so it may reflect a read error. The gene calls are TRBV5-6 and TRBJ2-3; 9 bases are shared with TRBD2. The CDR3 extends over 16 amino acids. CDR1 is SGHDT and CDR2 is YYEEEE in the germline V gene. CDR3 sequence (DNA): TGTGCCAGCAACTTGCTTGCGGGAGGGGGCACAGATACGCAGTATTTT. This sequence encodes CASNLLAGGGTDTQYF.

The V and J genes are TRBV5-1 and TRBJ2-7; 7 bases are shared with TRBD2. This CDR3 has 13 residues. Germline CDR1 SGHRS, CDR2 YFSETQ. The ends lost 5 bases at V and 2 bases at J; junction bases unmatched: 4. Written as DNA, the CDR3 is TGCGCCAGCAGGCGGGGGAGTACCTACGAGCAGTACTTC. Residues: CASRRGSTYEQYF. Full variable domain (outside the CDR3, taken from reference TRBV5-1 and TRBJ2-7): KAGVTQTPRYLIKTRGQQVTLSCSPISGHRSVSWYQQTPGQGLQFLFEYFSETQRNKGNFPGRFSGRQFSNSRSEMNVSTLELGDSALYLCASRRGSTYEQYFGPGTRLTVT.

This clonotype was seen a single time. The V and J genes are TRBV6-6 and TRBJ2-7, with a tentative D call TRBD1 (5 bases). The ends were cut back, 6 bases at V and 9 bases at J, with 15 bases in the middle. This CDR3 comprises 12 residues. The germline V gene encodes CDR1 MNHNY and CDR2 SVGAGI (reference sequence). The chain's CDR3 is CASRSQGSGQYF. The CDR3 DNA reads TGTGCCAGCAGGTCCCAGGGTTCTGGGCAGTACTTC.

This clonotype occurred a few times. The rearrangement uses TRBV9 and TRBJ2-3; 9 nucleotides align to TRBD2. CDR1 is SGDLS and CDR2 is YYNGEE in the germline V gene. J lost 6 bases, V lost 4 bases, and 12 bases had no gene match. The CDR3 extends over 16 amino acids. CDR3 sequence reads: CASSPREGLAGDTQYF. CDR3 DNA sequence: TGTGCCAGCAGCCCTCGTGAGGGACTAGCCGGGGATACGCAGTATTTT.

This clonotype showed up just a few times. The chain couples TRBV10-3 to TRBJ2-5, with TRBD2 identical over 13 bases. Germline CDR1 is ENHRY and CDR2 is SYGVKD. Trimming took 6 bases from V and 5 from J; bases not matched to a gene: 3. The CDR3 totals 14 residues. CDR3 amino acids: CAIRETSGRETQYF. CDR3 DNA sequence: TGTGCCATCAGAGAGACTAGCGGGAGGGAGACCCAGTACTTC.

The chain joins TRBV4-3 to TRBJ1-6; 11 bases map to TRBD1. The CDR3 has 16 amino acids. V trimming: 3 bases; J trimming: 7 bases; junction bases outside the gene matches: 5. Germline CDR1 is LGHNA and CDR2 is YSLEER. The CDR3 loop reads CASSQARDRGNSPLHF. CDR3 nucleotide sequence: TGCGCCAGCAGCCAGGCCCGGGACAGGGGGAATTCACCCCTCCACTTT.

This clonotype was detected only a few times. The V gene is TRBV30, the J gene TRBJ1-6; TRBD1 aligns across 12 bases. The CDR3 spans 14 residues. With V trimmed by 0 bases and J by 14 bases, 5 bases remained unmatched. Germline V gives CDR1 GTSNPN, CDR2 SVGIG (reference sequence). The CDR3: CAWSVGTGGASLHF. The DNA for the CDR3 is TGTGCCTGGAGTGTTGGGACAGGGGGCGCGTCCCTCCACTTT.

The rearrangement links TRBV6-2 or TRBV6-3 to TRBJ1-1; D is unresolved. This CDR3 is 13 amino acids long. The germline gives CDR1 MNHEY, CDR2 SVGEGT. Trimming stripped 2 bases from V and 4 bases from J, with 8 bases between. Here the CDR3 reads CASSYGLATEAFF. In DNA, the CDR3 is TGTGCCAGCAGTTACGGCCTGGCCACTGAAGCTTTCTTT.

The V gene is TRBV7-9, the J gene TRBJ2-1; 10 nucleotides match TRBD2. The V gene's germline CDR1 is SEHNR and CDR2 FQNEAQ (reference sequence). V lost 5 bases and J lost 3; bases outside the gene matches: 7. The length of the CDR3 is 16 residues. CDR3 nucleotides: TGTGCCAGCAGCCCGGCGAGGACTAGCGGCTACAATGAGCAGTTCTTC. This codes for CASSPARTSGYNEQFF.

The chain joins TRBV9 to TRBJ1-2; TRBD1 aligns across 9 bases. This CDR3 has 19 amino acids. J was trimmed by 4 bases and V by 0 bases; bases with no gene match: 16. Germline assignment: CDR1 SGDLS and CDR2 YYNGEE. CDR3: CASSVGSGTGFGMGYGYTF. CDR3 nucleotide sequence: TGTGCCAGCAGCGTAGGTAGCGGGACAGGGTTTGGTATGGGCTATGGCTACACCTTC.